This passage covers 11 T cell receptor beta chains from one sample sequenced in a study of cytomegalovirus exposure and HLA in healthy donors. Use of 60 Vbeta and 13 Jbeta primers characterized the PCR. Using immunoSEQ multiplex PCR, the repertoire was profiled, and TCRdb retains in-frame clones only, with some absent. Here the sample table reports fewer than 85,000 clones. Sequencing was performed on PBMCs. Every receptor here comes from a man aged 50-60 years in good health and CMV-seropositive.

The chain recombines TRBV7-6 with TRBJ1-3; 11 nucleotides line up with TRBD1. Per the germline V gene, CDR1 is SGHVS and CDR2 is FNYEAQ. The trim removed 5 bases at V and 4 bases at J, leaving 10 bases unmatched. This CDR3 is built from 17 residues. As DNA, the CDR3 is TGTGCCAGCAGCCAGGACAGGGGGCGCTTGGAGGGAAACACCATATATTTT. Protein product: CASSQDRGRLEGNTIYF.

The gene calls are TRBV9 and TRBJ1-2; unclear D gene. This CDR3 contains 13 residues. The V end lost 0 bases, the J end lost 4 bases, and 7 bases lay between the germline ends. CDR1 and CDR2 from the germline V gene are SGDLS and YYNGEE. CDR3 DNA: TGTGCCAGCAGCGTAGCTACGAGCTATGGCTACACCTTC. Amino acid sequence: CASSVATSYGYTF.

The chain employs TRBV5-4 and TRBJ2-1; TRBD2 matches at 11 bases. Per the germline V gene, CDR1 is SGHNT and CDR2 is YYREEE (reference sequence). Trimming removed 1 base from V and 8 bases from J; junction bases left unmatched: 8. This CDR3 has 16 amino acids. Here the CDR3 DNA reads TGTGCCAGCAGCTTGTCGTATAGCGGGGGGGGCGATGAGCAGTTCTTC. Translation: CASSLSYSGGGDEQFF.

The CDR3 spells CSVEGAPGTEAFF. The CDR3, as DNA: TGCAGCGTTGAAGGGGCGCCGGGGACTGAAGCTTTCTTT. The chain has TRBV29-1 and TRBJ1-1; D not resolved. Trimming removed 1 base at V and 5 bases at J, with 11 bases between. The CDR3 is 13 residues long. Germline V gene lookup returns CDR1 SQVTM and CDR2 ANQGSEA.

The chain recombines TRBV28 with TRBJ1-5; D is undetermined. There are 12 residues in the CDR3. Germline V gene sequence: CDR1 MDHEN, CDR2 SYDVKM. V was pared by 7 bases and J by 1 base, with 5 bases between. CDR3 sequence: CASKRSNQPQHF. As DNA, the CDR3 is TGTGCCAGCAAGAGGAGCAATCAGCCCCAGCATTTT.

This rearrangement joins TRBV27 to TRBJ1-1, with D perhaps matching TRBD1 (6 bases). Per germline, CDR1 MNHEY and CDR2 SMNVEV (reference sequence). There are 12 residues in the CDR3. Deletions cut 1 base from V and 11 bases from J, with 11 bases between. The CDR3 reads CASSLLGAPAFF. The CDR3 coding sequence is TGTGCCAGCAGTTTATTGGGGGCGCCGGCTTTCTTT.

V usage is TRBV9 and J usage is TRBJ1-1; the D is unclear. The CDR3 sequence is 12 residues long. Trimming removed 4 bases at V and 1 base at J, with 5 bases between. Per germline, CDR1 SGDLS and CDR2 YYNGEE. DNA for the CDR3: TGTGCCAGCAGCTCCTGGAACACTGAAGCTTTCTTT. This translates into CASSSWNTEAFF. Full variable domain (rest looked up from reference TRBV9 and TRBJ1-1): DSGVTQTPKHLITATGQRVTLRCSPRSGDLSVYWYQQSLDQGLQFLIQYYNGEERAKGNILERFSAQQFPDLHSELNLSSLELGDSALYFCASSSWNTEAFFGQGTRLTVV.

The genes are TRBV7-2 and TRBJ1-1, with TRBD1 matching over 7 bases. Germline CDR1 and CDR2: SGHTA and FQGNSA. CDR3 length equals 13 residues. V gave up 5 bases and J gave up 3 bases; unmatched junction bases: 3. This chain's CDR3 is CASSRDSHTEAFF. The DNA for the CDR3 is TGTGCCAGCAGCAGGGACAGTCACACTGAAGCTTTCTTT.

By frequency, this clone is medium-sized (0.01 to 0.1%). The chain combines TRBV7-9 with TRBJ2-5, with 10 nucleotides matching TRBD2. The V gene end was trimmed by 4 bases and the J gene end by 2 bases; junction bases not matched to a gene: 1. This CDR3 has 14 residues. Germline-derived CDR1 and CDR2 are SEHNR and FQNEAQ (reference sequence). The CDR3, as DNA: TGTGCCAGCAGCTCGGGACTAGCGCAAGAGACCCAGTACTTC. Its protein product is CASSSGLAQETQYF.

The V gene is TRBV6-5, the J gene TRBJ1-5; D is perhaps TRBD1 (5 bases). Germline CDR1 is MNHEY and CDR2 is SVGAGI. V lost 4 bases, J lost 6 bases, and 10 bases lay in between. This CDR3 region has 13 residues. The CDR3 is CASSSQVRQPQHF. As DNA, the CDR3 is TGTGCCAGCAGTTCACAGGTCCGTCAGCCCCAGCATTTT.

On this clone itself: Different DNA sequences within this sample yield the same CDR3. The genes are TRBV19 and TRBJ2-3, with TRBD2 identical over 7 bases. Germline CDR1 reads LNHDA; CDR2 reads SQIVND (reference sequence). This CDR3 has 18 residues. Here the CDR3 DNA reads TGTGACTCTAGCAAGTTGGAGGGTCTAGCGGTTAGCACAGATACGCAGTATTTT. Protein sequence: CDSSKLEGLAVSTDTQYF.